This T cell receptor beta chain emerged from a study of patients and donors after allogeneic stem cell transplantation. The CDR3 has 16 residues. Germline assignment: CDR1 LGHDT and CDR2 YNNKEL (reference sequence). Unmatched junction bases numbered 5, after V lost 6 bases and J lost 4 bases. TCRdb used MiXCR to reprocess the RT-PCR reads, holding one entry per CDR3 protein. The table shows 150,000 to 200,000 distinct CDR3 sequences, with approximately 31% occurring only once. Sequencing was carried out using blood, either unsorted or a sorted T cell fraction (not recorded which). V is TRBV3-1 and J is TRBJ2-1; 14 positions agree with TRBD2. This sequence originates from a human donor who was either an allogeneic HSCT recipient or a stem cell or donor lymphocyte infusion donor (not recorded which). It is not recorded whose cells these are; they may come from a transplant donor. The CDR3 region is CASSSTSGRDYNEQFF. Here the CDR3 DNA reads TGTGCCAGCAGTTCGACTAGCGGGAGGGATTACAATGAGCAGTTCTTC.